The text below deals with one TCR beta chain. These data are taken from a study of T cell responses to AZD1222 COVID-19 vaccine. The trim removed 2 bases at V and 4 bases at J, leaving 9 bases unmatched. This CDR3 spans 17 amino acids. Germline V gene lookup returns CDR1 SGHRS and CDR2 YFSETQ. Assay used: immunoSEQ multiplex PCR; TCRdb lists only in-frame clones, some missing. The data contain more than 100,000 clones, roughly 85% of them seen just once; the ten biggest clones take up 7.9%. The sample consisted of peripheral blood, taken 28 days after the second dose of the MenACWY control vaccine. The source of this sequence is an adult who received the MenACWY meningococcal vaccine as a control. The chain has TRBV5-1 and TRBJ2-1; 10 bases agree with TRBD2. CDR3: CASSLLAGGRTYNEQFF. In DNA form, the CDR3 reads TGCGCCAGCAGCTTATTAGCGGGAGGTCGCACGTACAATGAGCAGTTCTTC.